The 28 T cell receptor beta chains presented below share a single source sample, sequenced in a study of post-analysis software for immune sequencing data (dated by TCRdb to the mid-2010s). The study at large found these results: Patients showed significantly higher frequencies than controls for about 5 TRBV segments, among them TRBV5-6, TRBV5-1 and TRBV20-1.

The method was PCR. Sequencing relied on an Illumina HiSeq 2500. To reduce PCR and sequencing biases, unique molecular identifiers were built into the TCR beta cDNA libraries. TCRdb passed the public sequencing reads through fastp at Q25 and MiXCR, retaining productive beta sequences. Rows with a matching CDR3 protein are joined into one entry that keeps the most common DNA and genes. This sample gives some 450,000 distinct CDR3 sequences in total; 45% of them show up just once. The ten largest account for about 12% of the sample. What these receptors recognize is not known. The sequencing input was blood. The receptors shown here come from a girl aged 5-17 years with multiple sclerosis.

On this clonotype itself: A read error may produce the germline difference seen at one junction end. The chain is built from TRBV5-1 and TRBJ2-5, with 10 bases lining up with TRBD1. The tail of the sequence fits TRBJ2-7 better, so the J call may be wrong. The CDR3 length is 18 residues. The V gene's germline CDR1 is SGHRS and CDR2 YFSETQ. The CDR3 DNA follows: TGCGCCAGCCGCTTCTCCGGGACAGGGGATTGGACTCTCTACGAGCAGTACTTC. This translates into CASRFSGTGDWTLYEQYF.

The V gene is TRBV20-1, the J gene TRBJ2-3; 11 nucleotides match TRBD2. J lost 6 bases, V lost 6 bases, and 5 bases had no gene match. Germline V gives CDR1 DFQATT, CDR2 SNEGSKA (reference sequence). The CDR3 sequence is 13 residues long. The CDR3 DNA sequence: TGCAGTGCCCCGGGACTAGCGGCCGATACGCAGTATTTT. This codes for CSAPGLAADTQYF.

This clonotype was detected only a few times. CDR3 sequence reads: CASSLWGQSISYEQYF. The CDR3 DNA follows: TGTGCCAGCAGTTTATGGGGACAGTCCATCTCCTACGAGCAGTACTTC. The chain uses TRBV28 and TRBJ2-7; 7 bases map to TRBD1. V lost 0 bases to trimming and J lost 0 bases; unmatched junction nucleotides: 5. Germline assignment: CDR1 MDHEN and CDR2 SYDVKM. The CDR3 extends over 16 amino acids.

J is TRBJ2-7 and V is TRBV4-2; TRBD1 might be the D (6 bases). V lost 2 bases, J lost 0 bases, and 14 bases lay in between. Germline loops: CDR1 LGHNA, CDR2 YNFKEQ. The CDR3 loop spans 16 amino acids. The CDR3 DNA sequence: TGTGCCAGCAGCCAAATGGAAGGGGGAAGCTCCTACGAGCAGTACTTC. It codes for CASSQMEGGSSYEQYF.

This chain connects TRBV20-1 to TRBJ1-1; no reliable D call. CDR3 length: 12 residues. Looked up from germline, CDR1 is DFQATT and CDR2 is SNEGSKA (reference sequence). V was pared by 0 bases and J by 7 bases, with 9 bases between. CDR3 amino acids: CSAREVPLEAFF. CDR3 nucleotide sequence: TGCAGTGCTAGAGAGGTCCCCCTTGAAGCTTTCTTT.

The V gene is TRBV20-1, the J gene TRBJ2-7; D unresolved. Between the trimmed V and J ends, which lost 0 bases and 0 bases, there was a span of 12 bases. The length of the CDR3 is 15 residues. Germline CDR1 and CDR2: DFQATT and SNEGSKA (reference sequence). The CDR3 coding sequence is TGCAGTGCTAGAGATCCCGTCCCTCGCTCCTACGAGCAGTACTTC. This codes for CSARDPVPRSYEQYF.

This clonotype has more than one count but fewer than ten. The gene calls are TRBV5-1 and TRBJ2-3, with a weak D call TRBD2 (5 bases). The germline CDR1 and CDR2 sequences are SGHRS and YFSETQ. CDR3 length: 16 residues. Trimming cost V 0 bases and J 7 bases, with 18 bases left between them. CDR3 loop: CASSLAGTAGLNTQYF. CDR3 in DNA: TGCGCCAGCAGCTTGGCCGGTACGGCGGGCTTGAATACGCAGTATTTT.

The rearrangement links TRBV20-1 to TRBJ1-6, with unresolved D. CDR3 size: 11 residues. The V end was cut by 8 bases, the J end by 2 bases, with 4 bases between. Germline V CDR1 and CDR2: DFQATT, SNEGSKA (reference sequence). The CDR3 DNA is TGCAGTACCACCTATAATTCACCCCTCCACTTT. Protein sequence: CSTTYNSPLHF.

The chain couples TRBV6-8 to TRBJ2-7, with 10 nucleotides matching TRBD1. Germline trimming cut 6 bases from V and 6 bases from J; bases unmatched to any gene: 8. Germline loops: CDR1 MNHGY, CDR2 SAAAGT. The CDR3 has 14 amino acids. Here the CDR3 reads CASSPDRGKCEQYF. As DNA, the CDR3 is TGTGCCAGCAGCCCGGACAGGGGGAAGTGCGAGCAGTACTTC.

This chain links TRBV28 with TRBJ1-1, with D perhaps TRBD1 (6 bases). CDR3 length: 13 residues. Germline assignment: CDR1 MDHEN and CDR2 SYDVKM. Trimming removed 3 bases from V and 5 bases from J, with 10 bases in between. In DNA form, the CDR3 reads TGTGCCAGCAGTTTTCGCAGGGGTACTGAAGCTTTCTTT. The encoded protein is CASSFRRGTEAFF. The full variable domain, rest sourced from reference TRBV28 and TRBJ1-1, is DVKVTQSSRYLVKRTGEKVFLECVQDMDHENMFWYRQDPGLGLRLIYFSYDVKMKEKGDIPEGYSVSREKKERFSLILESASTNQTSMYLCASSFRRGTEAFFGQGTRLTVV.

V and J are TRBV7-2 and TRBJ2-3; 9 bases align to TRBD1. The CDR3 loop spans 17 amino acids. Germline loops: CDR1 SGHTA, CDR2 FQGNSA. Losses at the gene ends were 5 bases for V and 4 bases for J; bases not matched to a gene: 13. The CDR3 nucleotides are TGTGCCAGCAGCCTTCCGGGACAGGGATTCATTCCAGATACGCAGTATTTT. It yields the protein CASSLPGQGFIPDTQYF.

This clonotype occurred a few times. The rearrangement joins TRBV20-1 to TRBJ2-3; a weak D match, TRBD2 (6 bases). CDR1 DFQATT and CDR2 SNEGSKA come from the germline V gene (reference sequence). The CDR3 totals 11 residues. The CDR3 reads CTAGSTDTQYF. CDR3 nucleotides: TGCACCGCGGGGTCTACAGATACGCAGTATTTT.

The chain is built from TRBV10-3 and TRBJ2-7; 13 bases align to TRBD2. The trim removed 4 bases at V and 1 base at J, leaving 4 bases unmatched. CDR3 length: 16 amino acids. Germline V lookup: CDR1 ENHRY, CDR2 SYGVKD. CDR3 nucleotides: TGTGCCATCAGTGCGGGACTAGCGGGAACTTCCTACGAGCAGTACTTC. Translation: CAISAGLAGTSYEQYF.

CDR3 loop: CSVEEPGPRVGNEQFF. As DNA, the CDR3 is TGCAGCGTTGAAGAACCGGGACCGCGGGTGGGCAATGAGCAGTTCTTC. The gene calls are TRBV29-1 and TRBJ2-1; D tentatively fits TRBD1 or TRBD2 (5 bases each). Looked up from germline, CDR1 is SQVTM and CDR2 is ANQGSEA. Trimming removed 0 bases from V and 6 bases from J, with 18 bases in between. The CDR3 contains 16 residues.

This clonotype was detected only a few times. J is TRBJ2-1 and V is TRBV6-4; D may be TRBD2 (6 bases). V was trimmed by 2 bases and J by 0 bases, leaving 20 bases between them. This CDR3 region has 19 residues. CDR1 is MRHNA, CDR2 SNTAGT, per germline. CDR3 sequence: CASSDVPLEAGSSYNEQFF. The CDR3 DNA reads as TGTGCCAGCAGTGACGTCCCACTGGAAGCGGGTAGCTCCTACAATGAGCAGTTCTTC.

This clonotype was picked up one time. This could be a read error, since a much larger clone is one nucleotide away. The V gene is TRBV12-3 or TRBV12-4, the J gene TRBJ2-7; D might be TRBD2 (6 bases). Trimming left V 4 bases short and J 9 bases short, with 19 bases between. This CDR3 comprises 14 residues. Here the CDR3 reads CASSSGEITIGQYF. In DNA, the CDR3 is TGTGCCAGCAGTTCGGGAGAGATTACGATCGGGCAGTACTTC.

The rearrangement uses TRBV27 and TRBJ1-5; possibly TRBD1 for D (5 bases). Germline CDR1 is MNHEY and CDR2 is SMNVEV (reference sequence). Trimming pared 3 bases from V and 2 bases from J, leaving 8 bases between. The CDR3 length is 14 residues. The CDR3 DNA reads as TGTGCCAGCAGTTTTGAGGGGCGCAATCAGCCCCAGCATTTT. Translating gives CASSFEGRNQPQHF.

This clonotype showed up just a few times. The V gene is TRBV28, the J gene TRBJ1-1; D is undetermined. The CDR3 has 13 amino acids. Germline V CDR1 and CDR2: MDHEN, SYDVKM. Deletions cut 5 bases from V and 0 bases from J, with 7 bases between. The DNA for the CDR3 is TGTGCCAGCAGTCTCCTGATGAACACTGAAGCTTTCTTT. This encodes CASSLLMNTEAFF. Combining the CDR3 with reference TRBV28 and TRBJ1-1 gives the whole variable domain DVKVTQSSRYLVKRTGEKVFLECVQDMDHENMFWYRQDPGLGLRLIYFSYDVKMKEKGDIPEGYSVSREKKERFSLILESASTNQTSMYLCASSLLMNTEAFFGQGTRLTVV.

There are a few counts of this clonotype. The V gene is TRBV10-3, the J gene TRBJ2-1, with 14 bases aligning to TRBD2. V dropped 4 bases and J dropped 2; count of bases not matched to a gene: 10. From germline, CDR1 is ENHRY and CDR2 SYGVKD. The CDR3 consists of 19 residues. Here the CDR3 DNA reads TGTGCCATCAGTGGGCTGGGACTAGCGGGAGCCCGGACCTACAATGAGCAGTTCTTC. Protein sequence: CAISGLGLAGARTYNEQFF.

About this clonotype: A much larger clone is a single base away; this may be a read error. The rearrangement joins TRBV3-1 to TRBJ2-3, with D uncertain. The germline V gene encodes CDR1 LGHDT and CDR2 YNNKEL (reference sequence). The CDR3 has 18 residues. V shed 5 bases and J shed 4 bases, with 25 bases lying between them. The DNA for the CDR3 is TGTGCCAGCAGCAAATCTGCCATACTTGGGGTCTACGCAGATACGCAGTATTTT. This sequence encodes CASSKSAILGVYADTQYF.

The V gene is TRBV6-4, the J gene TRBJ2-1; possibly TRBD2 for D (5 bases). The DNA end is more similar to TRBJ2-7, so the J call may be wrong. From germline, CDR1 is MRHNA and CDR2 SNTAGT. This CDR3 has 14 residues. CDR3 DNA: TGTGCCAGCAGTGACTCGGGAGCACACAATGAGCAGTACTTC. Translation: CASSDSGAHNEQYF.

This chain uses TRBV7-3 with TRBJ2-3; TRBD1 might be the D (5 bases). V gave up 6 bases and J gave up 1 base, with 14 bases separating them. The V gene's germline CDR1 is SGHTA and CDR2 FQGTGA. The CDR3 contains 15 residues. The CDR3 DNA reads TGTGCCAGCAGTCCGACAGACCTTCGCACAGATACGCAGTATTTT. It encodes CASSPTDLRTDTQYF.

The genes are TRBV2 and TRBJ2-4; D perhaps matches TRBD1 (6 bases). From germline, CDR1 is SNHLY and CDR2 FYNNEI. V shed 8 bases and J shed 6 bases, with 11 bases lying between them. The CDR3 covers 12 residues. CDR3 protein: CASPSRGNIQYF. CDR3 nucleotide sequence: TGTGCCAGCCCAAGCAGGGGAAACATTCAGTACTTC.

This chain joins TRBV25-1 and TRBJ2-7, with 7 bases identical to TRBD1. This CDR3 spans 13 amino acids. CDR1 and CDR2 (germline): MGHDK, SYGVNS. V was clipped by 8 bases and J by 0 bases; unmatched bases: 4. The CDR3 spells CASVDRYSYEQYF. In nucleotides, the CDR3 is TGTGCCAGCGTGGACAGGTACTCCTACGAGCAGTACTTC.

V is TRBV12-3 or TRBV12-4 and J is TRBJ1-6; D ambiguous. V gave up 5 bases and J gave up 6 bases, with 8 bases separating them. The CDR3 runs to 13 residues. The CDR3 spells CASSVGPNSPLHF. Written as DNA, the CDR3 is TGTGCCAGCAGTGTTGGCCCTAATTCACCCCTCCACTTT.

V is TRBV29-1 and J is TRBJ2-1; TRBD1 matches 9 bases. CDR1 is SQVTM, CDR2 ANQGSEA, per germline. V gave up 5 bases and J gave up 5 bases; unmatched junction bases: 13. This CDR3 has 16 residues. The CDR3 region is CSVPTHRDRVHNEQFF. CDR3 bases: TGCAGCGTTCCAACCCACCGGGACAGGGTACACAATGAGCAGTTCTTC.

V gene TRBV5-1 combines with J gene TRBJ1-2; D unresolved. CDR3 length equals 15 residues. Germline V gene data show CDR1 as SGHRS and CDR2 as YFSETQ. The V end was cut by 0 bases, the J end by 8 bases, with 17 bases between. The CDR3 region has the DNA TGCGCCAGCAGCTTGGGAGGCGGGGAAACTTACGGCTACACCTTC. It codes for CASSLGGGETYGYTF. Full variable domain (missing parts from reference TRBV5-1 and TRBJ1-2): KAGVTQTPRYLIKTRGQQVTLSCSPISGHRSVSWYQQTPGQGLQFLFEYFSETQRNKGNFPGRFSGRQFSNSRSEMNVSTLELGDSALYLCASSLGGGETYGYTFGSGTRLTVV.

This clonotype showed up just a few times. The chain carries TRBV28 and TRBJ2-7; no firm D call. Germline V gene lookup returns CDR1 MDHEN and CDR2 SYDVKM. The CDR3 spans 16 residues. V dropped 2 bases and J dropped 2 bases, with 16 bases sitting between them. The CDR3 nucleotides read TGTGCCAGCAGTTTACTTGAATTCCAGTCCGCCTACGAGCAGTACTTC. As protein: CASSLLEFQSAYEQYF.